This TCR beta chain came from a study of response to subunit inactivated influenza vaccine. TCRdb ran MiXCR on the RT-PCR reads and lists one entry per CDR3 protein. The data contain some 500,000 distinct CDR3 sequences, about 25% of them singletons. Regarding this clonotype: Its target is not known.

Between the trimmed V and J ends, which lost 0 bases and 4 bases, there was a span of 11 bases. The CDR3 is made up of 15 amino acids. Germline-derived CDR1 and CDR2 are SGHRS and YFSETQ. Study observations and caveats: Authors suggested few new T cells are recruited by each seasonal influenza vaccination.

The receptor's source is a man over 45 who received an inactivated influenza vaccine. The rearrangement joins TRBV5-1 to TRBJ2-1; TRBD1 or TRBD2 may be the D gene (5 bases each). Sample: CD4+ T cells sorted from PBMCs, taken roughly 5 days after vaccination. CDR3 nucleotides: TGCGCCAGCAGCTTGGCCGCAGGGAGATACAATGAGCAGTTCTTC. Translated: CASSLAAGRYNEQFF.